This passage covers 15 T cell receptor beta chains from one sample sequenced in a study of cytotoxic CD8 clonotypes in ibrutinib-treated CLL. Profiling relied on immunoSEQ multiplex PCR, and the TCRdb table lists in-frame clones only, not all of them. The data contain around 76,000 clones, 83% of them singletons. This sample comprised PBMCs, obtained after 24 months of ibrutinib treatment. Source of these receptors: a human donor with chronic lymphocytic leukemia.

V usage is TRBV28 and J usage is TRBJ2-7; TRBD2 agrees at 11 bases. This CDR3 contains 15 residues. Germline loops: CDR1 MDHEN, CDR2 SYDVKM. Trimming cost V 5 bases and J 3 bases; bases outside gene matches: 6. For the CDR3, the DNA is TGTGCCAGCAGTGCGATAGCGGGAGGGCTCTACGAGCAGTACTTC. Translating gives CASSAIAGGLYEQYF.

The chain is built from TRBV5-1 and TRBJ2-6; D may correspond to TRBD1 or TRBD2 (5 bases each). V was trimmed by 0 bases and J by 1 base, leaving 11 bases between them. Germline CDR1 reads SGHRS; CDR2 reads YFSETQ. This CDR3 is 17 amino acids long. This chain's CDR3 is CASSLARGVSGANVLTF. CDR3 DNA: TGCGCCAGCAGCTTGGCACGAGGGGTGTCTGGGGCCAACGTCCTGACTTTC. The complete variable domain, with remaining parts taken from reference TRBV5-1 and TRBJ2-6, reads KAGVTQTPRYLIKTRGQQVTLSCSPISGHRSVSWYQQTPGQGLQFLFEYFSETQRNKGNFPGRFSGRQFSNSRSEMNVSTLELGDSALYLCASSLARGVSGANVLTFGAGSRLTVL.

The rearrangement links TRBV5-1 to TRBJ2-7; 14 bases are a match to TRBD2. CDR1 SGHRS and CDR2 YFSETQ come from the germline V gene. The CDR3 runs to 17 residues. The junction had 18 bases not matched to a gene; V was cut back by 7 bases and J by 9 bases. The CDR3 DNA reads as TGCGCCAGCGGCAAGGAGGGGACTAGCGGGAGTCGGCCTGGGCAGTACTTC. Residues: CASGKEGTSGSRPGQYF.

The chain links TRBV25-1 to TRBJ2-1; 10 nucleotides line up with TRBD1. Per the germline V gene, CDR1 is MGHDK and CDR2 is SYGVNS. V shed 8 bases, J shed 4 bases, and the junction held 14 bases outside the gene matches. The CDR3 totals 17 residues. The CDR3 coding sequence is TGTGCCAGCGCGGCATGGGGGGGGACAGGGGAATACAATGAGCAGTTCTTC. Translated: CASAAWGGTGEYNEQFF.

The V gene is TRBV18, the J gene TRBJ2-3, with 13 bases that match TRBD2. The length of the CDR3 is 18 residues. Germline values: CDR1 KGHSH, CDR2 LQKENI. The junction had 5 bases not matched to a gene; V was cut back by 2 bases and J by 0 bases. Here the CDR3 DNA reads TGTGCCAGCTCACCAACTAGCGGGAGGGCCGGGAGCACAGATACGCAGTATTTT. Translation: CASSPTSGRAGSTDTQYF.

Only a few counts were recorded for this clone. This sequence joins TRBV7-3 and TRBJ2-3; 10 bases are a match to TRBD2. V lost 5 bases, J lost 3 bases, and 11 bases stayed unmatched. This CDR3 comprises 17 residues. Germline V lookup: CDR1 SGHTA, CDR2 FQGTGA. CDR3 sequence: CASSHVGLAGVTDTQYF. The CDR3, as DNA: TGTGCCAGCAGCCACGTTGGGCTAGCGGGAGTGACAGATACGCAGTATTTT.

This sequence joins TRBV18 and TRBJ2-1; 14 bases agree with TRBD2. Germline CDR1 and CDR2: KGHSH and LQKENI. The CDR3 is made up of 19 amino acids. The junction had 10 bases not matched to a gene; V was cut back by 3 bases and J by 3 bases. The CDR3 nucleotides are TGTGCCAGCTCACCTACGGGACTAGCGGGAGATGGGGTCTACAATGAGCAGTTCTTC. It is translated as CASSPTGLAGDGVYNEQFF.

This chain joins TRBV28 and TRBJ2-7; TRBD1 matches 12 bases. The germline V gene encodes CDR1 MDHEN and CDR2 SYDVKM. CDR3 length: 14 amino acids. V trimming: 5 bases; J trimming: 6 bases; junction bases outside the gene matches: 5. In DNA, the CDR3 is TGTGCCAGCAGTCCGGGACAGGGGGCCGCCGAGCAGTACTTC. It yields the protein CASSPGQGAAEQYF.

CDR3 residues: CAWIGASNNSPLHF. In nucleotides, the CDR3 is TGTGCCTGGATAGGGGCCAGTAATAATTCACCCCTCCACTTT. The chain joins TRBV30 to TRBJ1-6, with TRBD1 as a possible D gene (5 bases). Trimming shortened V by 4 bases and J by 5 bases, and 12 bases separated the two germline ends. CDR3 size: 14 residues. Per germline, CDR1 GTSNPN and CDR2 SVGIG (reference sequence).

The genes are TRBV5-6 and TRBJ1-1; D might be TRBD1 (5 bases). The CDR3 runs 13 residues. V was cut by 2 bases and J by 1 base, with 6 bases left in between. Per germline, CDR1 SGHDT and CDR2 YYEEEE. The DNA for the CDR3 is TGTGCCAGCAGCTTCGGGGGGAACACTGAAGCTTTCTTT. This codes for CASSFGGNTEAFF.

The chain couples TRBV6-1 to TRBJ1-2; the D is unclear. Germline CDR1 is MNHNS and CDR2 is SASEGT. The CDR3 contains 12 residues. Between the trimmed V and J ends, which lost 1 base and 7 bases, there was a span of 7 bases. In nucleotides, the CDR3 is TGTGCCAGCAGTGAAGTCAAGATTGGCTACACCTTC. Its translation is CASSEVKIGYTF.

This clone was counted a few times. CDR3 in DNA: TGCGCCAGCGGCCGGGACTGGAACACCGGGGAGCTGTTTTTT. Translation: CASGRDWNTGELFF. The gene calls are TRBV10-1 and TRBJ2-2; D is perhaps TRBD2 (6 bases). CDR3 length: 14 residues. V shed 8 bases and J shed 1 base, with 11 bases lying between them. Germline V gene lookup returns CDR1 WNHNN and CDR2 SYGVQD (reference sequence).

V is TRBV11-2 and J is TRBJ2-7, with D hard to call. V lost 5 bases and J lost 3, with 5 bases in between. This CDR3 spans 11 amino acids. Germline V gene lookup returns CDR1 SGHAT and CDR2 FQNNGV. Written as DNA, the CDR3 is TGTGCCAGCAGCGGGTACTACGAGCAGTACTTC. Its protein product is CASSGYYEQYF.

The chain employs TRBV28 and TRBJ2-7; TRBD2 aligns across 13 bases. The germline V gene has CDR1 MDHEN and CDR2 SYDVKM. The CDR3 runs 17 residues. J gave up 2 bases and V 5 bases, and 9 bases lay outside the gene matches. CDR3 DNA sequence: TGTGCCAGCAGTGCCCGGACTAGCGGGAGCCGACCCTACGAGCAGTACTTC. Translating gives CASSARTSGSRPYEQYF.

This chain uses TRBV20-1 with TRBJ2-7, with D unresolved. Germline V lookup: CDR1 DFQATT, CDR2 SNEGSKA (reference sequence). The V and J ends lost 3 bases and 2 bases respectively, with 5 bases between them. There are 11 residues in the CDR3. CDR3 loop: CSASAAYEQYF. For the CDR3, the DNA is TGCAGTGCTAGCGCCGCCTACGAGCAGTACTTC.